This T cell receptor (beta chain) was identified during a study of glioma-infiltrating T cells. On this clonotype itself: Its target is unknown.

Study-level results: Tissue-blood divergence was below expectation in non-neoplastic patients, above in gliomas. Tissue and blood shared very few CDR3 sequences.

TCR alpha and beta CDR3 regions were amplified from RNA using iRepertoire nested multiplex PCR. TCRdb recomputed calls from the multiplex PCR reads with MiXCR, one row per CDR3 protein. Of 90,000 or so distinct CDR3 sequences listed, roughly 37% were seen once; the top ten hold roughly two fifths. Trimming pared 6 bases from V and 5 bases from J, leaving 17 bases between. Germline values: CDR1 MNHEY, CDR2 SMNVEV (reference sequence). The CDR3 contains 14 residues. J is TRBJ2-7 and V is TRBV27, with a tentative D call TRBD2 (6 bases). The sample comprised glioma tissue, nonneoplastic brain tissue, or PBMCs (not recorded which). This clonotype was sampled from a human donor with low-grade glioma or glioblastoma, undergoing nonglioma brain surgery, or in good health (not recorded which). CDR3 in DNA: TGTGCCAGCAGCGAAGGCGGGATTAACAACGAGCAGTACTTC. Its translation: CASSEGGINNEQYF.